A selection of T cell receptor beta chains follows, all from one sample in a study of T-cell memory formation after mild COVID-19. TCRdb re-called the 5' RACE reads with MiXCR, one entry per CDR3 protein. This sample has 400,000 to 450,000 distinct CDR3 sequences, with about a sixth found just once. The material sequenced was PBMCs or a T cell subset sorted from them (not recorded which). The receptors come from a man in his late teens or twenties who had mild COVID-19 (a few samples of this study predate the infection). Cell type and time point are not known. Each CDR3 is given with its conserved first and last residue. The order of the fields is clone size, D gene, V gene, J gene, CDR3 DNA, CDR3 protein. A D gene is named only where the DNA matches it firmly. Not all rows give a size; the values are once, few, many and, for expanded clones, a class.

>NA|TRBD1|TRBV12-3/TRBV12-4|TRBJ2-2
TGTGCCAGCAGTACAGGGGATAACACCGGGGAGCTGTTTTTT
CASSTGDNTGELFF
>few|NA|TRBV19|TRBJ1-2
TGTGCCAGTAGTATGGCAGGCTATGGCTACACCTTC
CASSMAGYGYTF
>few|NA|TRBV4-3|TRBJ2-1
TGCGCCAGCAGCCAAGATCATGGGGCGGGGGCGACGCAATGGGAGCAGTTCTTC
CASSQDHGAGATQWEQFF
>many|TRBD1|TRBV5-1|TRBJ2-3
TGCGCCAGCAGTACCTATGGGACAGGGGTTCCCACAGATACGCAGTATTTT
CASSTYGTGVPTDTQYF
>few|NA|TRBV29-1|TRBJ2-5
TGCAGCGTTGTACGAGTTAGGCGGTACCAAGAGACCCAGTACTTC
CSVVRVRRYQETQYF
>many|TRBD2|TRBV18|TRBJ2-7
TGTGCCAGCTCACCATCGACTAGCGGGGGGCGCTTCTACGAGCAGTACTTC
CASSPSTSGGRFYEQYF
>NA|NA|TRBV20-1|TRBJ1-5
TGCAGTGCTAGAGAGTCAGGGTATCAGCCCAAGCATTTT
CSARESGYQPKHF
>NA|NA|TRBV12-3/TRBV12-4|TRBJ2-7
TGTGCCAGCAGGAAGACAGTCTACGAGCAGTACTTC
CASRKTVYEQYF
>few|NA|TRBV12-3/TRBV12-4|TRBJ2-5
TGTGCCAGCGGACCTCGGGAGACCCAGTACTTC
CASGPRETQYF
>few|TRBD2|TRBV5-1|TRBJ2-1
TGCGCCAGCAGCCACGGACTAGCGGGGCCGGGGGGCGCCTACAATGAGCAGTTCTTC
CASSHGLAGPGGAYNEQFF
>NA|TRBD2|TRBV3-1|TRBJ2-3
TGTGCCAGCAGCGGACTCCGGGGGGGGGATACGCAGTATTTT
CASSGLRGGDTQYF
>few|NA|TRBV5-1|TRBJ2-1
TGCGCCAGCAGCTCTGGTCCCCCAGGGGTGGCCTACAATGAGCAGTTCTTC
CASSSGPPGVAYNEQFF
>few|NA|TRBV28|TRBJ2-5
TGTGCCAGCAGTACCTTGTGGGGGCATGGAGAGACCCAGTACTTC
CASSTLWGHGETQYF
>few|TRBD1|TRBV28|TRBJ2-5
TGTGCCAGCGAGGGGCAGGGGGCGGGAGAGACCCAGTACTTC
CASEGQGAGETQYF
>NA|NA|TRBV6-5|TRBJ2-3
TGTGCCAGCAGTTGGGATTGGCGACCGGAGGGGACGCAGTATTTT
CASSWDWRPEGTQYF
>few|TRBD1|TRBV7-2|TRBJ2-5
TGTGCCAGCAGCTGGGACAGGGGGCGCCAAGAGACCCAGTACTTC
CASSWDRGRQETQYF
>few|NA|TRBV20-1|TRBJ2-2
TGCAGTGCTACTACAGTTAACACCGGGGAGCTGTTTTTT
CSATTVNTGELFF
>many|NA|TRBV9|TRBJ2-1
TGTGCCAGCAGCGTAGAAGGGTATGAGCAGTTCTTC
CASSVEGYEQFF
>few|TRBD2|TRBV20-1|TRBJ2-3
TGCAGTGCTGCCCGCCGGGGGGATGATCCAGATACGCAGTATTTT
CSAARRGDDPDTQYF
>NA|NA|TRBV25-1|TRBJ1-1
TGTGCCAGCACCGAAAAGGGGGGGATAGGGACTGAAGCTTTCTTT
CASTEKGGIGTEAFF
>few|NA|TRBV28|TRBJ1-6
TGTGCCAGCAGTTCAAAGGGCCGGATTTCACCCCTCCACTTT
CASSSKGRISPLHF
>many|NA|TRBV5-1|TRBJ2-7
TGCGCCAGCAGCTTCTCACTGGACGCCTACGAGCAGTACTTC
CASSFSLDAYEQYF
>NA|NA|TRBV2|TRBJ2-1
TGTGCCAGCATTCAAAATGAGCAGTTCTTC
CASIQNEQFF
>NA|NA|TRBV7-9|TRBJ2-2
TGTGCCAGCAGCATTGGGACGCTGACCGGGGAGCTGTTTTTT
CASSIGTLTGELFF
>NA|NA|TRBV14|TRBJ1-2
TGTGCCAGCAGCCAAAGCGCAGGAGGCTACACCTTC
CASSQSAGGYTF
>few|TRBD1|TRBV18|TRBJ1-3
TGTGCCAGCTCATTCGACAGGGAAGGAAACACCATATATTTT
CASSFDREGNTIYF
>few|NA|TRBV7-2|TRBJ2-7
TGTGCCAGCAGCTCCGGGACGGCGGATAGAAGGTGGGAGCAGTACTTC
CASSSGTADRRWEQYF
>many|TRBD1|TRBV20-1|TRBJ2-7
TGCAGTGCTAGGGACAGGTTTACCTACGAGCAGTACTTC
CSARDRFTYEQYF
>NA|NA|TRBV7-3|TRBJ1-6
TGTGCCAGCAGCTTCGACCGCGGTACACCCCTCCACTTT
CASSFDRGTPLHF